The clone carrying this T cell receptor beta chain has at least ten counts. Described time point: peripheral blood 6 weeks after treatment start. The data belong to a study of PD-L1 blockade in urothelial cancer. About the study: About 90% of the roughly 30 patients were men with bladder-origin urothelial cancer. At 3 weeks after treatment start (second dose) and again at 6 weeks, blood was analyzed. A median about 140,000 T cells were found in blood samples.

Only in-frame clones appear in the TCRdb table, and some are missing; sequencing was by immunoSEQ multiplex PCR. The sample contains 45,000 to 55,000 clones, about 85% of which appear only once. The junction had 6 bases not matched to a gene; V was cut back by 5 bases and J by 3 bases. This CDR3 spans 15 amino acids. Germline loops: CDR1 SEHNR, CDR2 FQNEAQ (reference sequence). The clonotype originates from a man in his fifties with urothelial cancer. The rearrangement joins TRBV7-9 to TRBJ2-2; 7 bases line up with TRBD2. The sample in question was PBMCs, obtained around atezolizumab (anti-PD-L1) treatment. CDR3 DNA sequence: TGTGCCAGCAGCCAAGCGGGGCGATACACCGGGGAGCTGTTTTTT. Translated, it gives CASSQAGRYTGELFF.